Presented here are 20 T cell receptor beta chains from one specimen sequenced in a study of T-cell reconstitution after alpha-beta-depleted transplantation in children. During its preparation, the TCRbeta library received unique molecular identifiers. TCRdb processed the PCR reads anew with MiXCR; each CDR3 protein has one entry. The sample yields about half a million distinct CDR3 sequences, under 15% seen once. The source material was PBMCs from the stem cell graft donor, sampled from the stem cell graft. The origin of the receptors is a human donor who donated a stem cell graft to a child with combined immunodeficiency.

The chain employs TRBV20-1 and TRBJ1-2, with D possibly TRBD1 on 5 matching bases. Looked up from germline, CDR1 is DFQATT and CDR2 is SNEGSKA (reference sequence). The CDR3 is 11 amino acids. Trimming pared 6 bases from V and 8 bases from J, leaving 13 bases between. Here the CDR3 reads CSAPQGRGYTF. As DNA, the CDR3 is TGCAGTGCGCCGCAGGGTAGGGGCTACACCTTC.

This clonotype was counted ten times or more. The V call is TRBV4-3, the J call TRBJ2-3; the D is unclear. Trimming took off 0 bases at V and 1 base at J, with 11 bases between the two ends. The CDR3 totals 16 residues. Germline lookup yields CDR1 LGHNA and CDR2 YSLEER. The CDR3 spells CASSQDPAYGTDTQYF. CDR3 coding DNA: TGCGCCAGCAGCCAAGACCCGGCCTACGGCACAGATACGCAGTATTTT.

The rearrangement links TRBV20-1 to TRBJ1-6; D perhaps matches TRBD1 (5 bases). Germline assignment: CDR1 DFQATT and CDR2 SNEGSKA (reference sequence). Trimming left V 6 bases short and J 8 bases short, with 14 bases between. The length of the CDR3 is 13 residues. The CDR3 bases are TGCAGTGCAAGGGGAGGTTTGGATTCACCCCTCCACTTT. It specifies CSARGGLDSPLHF.

In its sample, this clonotype was seen a few times. In DNA form, the CDR3 reads TGTGCCAGCAGTTTATCGGGCTACGGCCTCTATGGCTACACCTTC. As protein: CASSLSGYGLYGYTF. V gene TRBV27 combines with J gene TRBJ1-2; D is unclear. V shed 0 bases and J shed 4 bases, with 12 bases lying between them. Per germline, CDR1 MNHEY and CDR2 SMNVEV (reference sequence). The CDR3 is made up of 15 amino acids.

In this sample, this clonotype turned up a few times. The chain links TRBV7-2 to TRBJ1-5, with 7 bases matching TRBD1. The germline V gene has CDR1 SGHTA and CDR2 FQGNSA. J was trimmed by 7 bases and V by 5 bases; bases with no gene match: 11. This CDR3 has 15 amino acids. This chain's CDR3 is CASSPFRGVEQPQHF. CDR3 coding DNA: TGTGCCAGCAGCCCCTTCAGGGGGGTGGAGCAGCCCCAGCATTTT.

This clonotype was picked up many times. The rearrangement joins TRBV5-1 to TRBJ1-1; no clear D. CDR1 SGHRS and CDR2 YFSETQ come from the germline V gene. This CDR3 comprises 14 residues. Trimming stripped 2 bases from V and 0 bases from J, with 8 bases between. The CDR3 DNA reads as TGCGCCAGCAGCTTTATGGACCTGAACACTGAAGCTTTCTTT. Its protein product is CASSFMDLNTEAFF.

This clonotype has more than one count but fewer than ten. This rearrangement joins TRBV19 to TRBJ1-5, with D possibly being TRBD1 (6 bases). Per germline, CDR1 LNHDA and CDR2 SQIVND (reference sequence). Deletions cut 6 bases from V and 3 bases from J, with 9 bases between. The CDR3 covers 13 residues. The CDR3 loop is CASSDRPNQPQHF. In DNA form, the CDR3 reads TGTGCCAGTAGCGACAGGCCCAATCAGCCCCAGCATTTT.

This clonotype was observed a few times. This chain connects TRBV6-1 to TRBJ1-5; D is perhaps TRBD1 (5 bases). The CDR3 runs to 17 residues. The V gene's germline CDR1 is MNHNS and CDR2 SASEGT. V was trimmed by 2 bases and J by 2 bases, leaving 16 bases between them. CDR3 sequence: CASSEFGRGGGNQPQHF. As DNA, the CDR3 is TGTGCCAGCAGTGAATTCGGCAGAGGAGGGGGCAATCAGCCCCAGCATTTT.

This chain connects TRBV6-2 or TRBV6-3 to TRBJ2-5; possibly TRBD2 for D (5 bases). The length of the CDR3 is 13 residues. With 5 bases removed from V and 4 bases from J, the gap between germline ends came to 11 bases. The V gene's germline CDR1 is MNHEY and CDR2 SVGEGT. CDR3 coding DNA: TGTGCCAGCAGTACGAATCGGGGAGAGACCCAGTACTTC. Its translation: CASSTNRGETQYF.

A remark on this clonotype: At one boundary the junction diverges from the germline segment, which might be a read error. The genes are TRBV6-1 and TRBJ2-7; D remains unclear. The CDR3 contains 13 residues. Germline loops: CDR1 MNHNS, CDR2 SASEGT. DNA for the CDR3: TGTGCCAGCACTAAAGGCATCTCCTGCGAGCAGTACTTC. It codes for CASTKGISCEQYF.

This clonotype appeared a few times. V is TRBV12-3 or TRBV12-4 and J is TRBJ2-2, with D tentatively TRBD1 (5 bases). The CDR3 loop spans 14 amino acids. V was trimmed by 0 bases and J by 5 bases, leaving 7 bases between them. The DNA for the CDR3 is TGTGCCAGCAGTTTAGCAGCAGGGACCGGGGAGCTGTTTTTT. It codes for CASSLAAGTGELFF.

The DNA for the CDR3 is TGTGCCAGCAGCAAAGATACGGCGGGAGAGGGCGGGGAGCTGTTTTTT. Translated: CASSKDTAGEGGELFF. J is TRBJ2-2 and V is TRBV21-1; the DNA was not compared with TRBD1, the D call given in the table. TRBV21-1 is marked as a pseudogene. This CDR3 comprises 16 residues.

This clonotype was seen a few times. The genes are TRBV5-1 and TRBJ2-7; TRBD1 might be the D (6 bases). The germline V gene has CDR1 SGHRS and CDR2 YFSETQ. The CDR3 covers 14 residues. V was trimmed by 1 base and J by 6 bases, leaving 14 bases between them. The CDR3 here is CASSLRRDMGEQYF. The CDR3 DNA follows: TGCGCCAGCAGCTTGCGAAGGGACATGGGCGAGCAGTACTTC.

The chain carries TRBV5-1 and TRBJ1-6; no firm D call. This CDR3 region has 17 residues. Germline CDR1 and CDR2: SGHRS and YFSETQ. V shed 3 bases and J shed 0 bases, with 13 bases lying between them. The CDR3 here is CASSSLGRSSYNSPLHF. CDR3 in DNA: TGCGCCAGCAGCTCCCTGGGCCGGAGCTCCTATAATTCACCCCTCCACTTT. Looking up the rest from reference TRBV5-1 and TRBJ1-6 gives the full variable domain: KAGVTQTPRYLIKTRGQQVTLSCSPISGHRSVSWYQQTPGQGLQFLFEYFSETQRNKGNFPGRFSGRQFSNSRSEMNVSTLELGDSALYLCASSSLGRSSYNSPLHFGNGTRLTVT.

This clonotype occurred once. J is TRBJ2-5 and V is TRBV4-3, with D possibly matching TRBD1 (8 bases). The CDR3 spans 18 residues. Germline loops: CDR1 LGHNA, CDR2 YSLEER. V lost 4 bases and J lost 1, with 22 bases in between. The CDR3 is CASSRTTQGGQSQETQYF. The CDR3 DNA is TGCGCCAGCAGCCGAACAACACAGGGGGGGCAATCCCAAGAGACCCAGTACTTC.

J is TRBJ2-7 and V is TRBV2; 13 positions match TRBD2. The CDR3 is 15 residues long. Germline trimming cut 8 bases from V and 7 bases from J; bases unmatched to any gene: 11. Germline loops: CDR1 SNHLY, CDR2 FYNNEI. In nucleotides, the CDR3 is TGTGCCAGCGACCCAGGACTAGCGGGAGTAAAAGAGCAGTACTTC. It is translated as CASDPGLAGVKEQYF.

This chain uses TRBV3-1 with TRBJ2-3, with D unclear. The CDR3 length is 14 residues. CDR1 and CDR2 from the germline V gene are LGHDT and YNNKEL (reference sequence). Trimming took 1 base from V and 4 from J, leaving 9 bases between them. CDR3 residues: CASSQARRADTQYF. CDR3 sequence (DNA): TGTGCCAGCAGCCAAGCCCGCCGGGCAGATACGCAGTATTTT.

This sequence joins TRBV18 and TRBJ2-7; D possibly corresponds to TRBD1 (5 bases). The CDR3 extends over 14 amino acids. V lost 3 bases to trimming and J lost 5 bases, with 14 bases between them. The germline gives CDR1 KGHSH, CDR2 LQKENI. The DNA of the CDR3 is TGTGCCAGCTCACCCTTCCAGGGTCGGGACGAGCAGTACTTC. Amino acids: CASSPFQGRDEQYF.

This clonotype was detected many times. This chain joins TRBV4-3 and TRBJ1-3; D ambiguous. The V end was cut by 0 bases, the J end by 0 bases, with 6 bases between. The germline CDR1 and CDR2 sequences are LGHNA and YSLEER. The CDR3 spans 15 residues. DNA of the CDR3: TGCGCCAGCAGCCAAGACTGGGTCTCTGGAAACACCATATATTTT. This translates into CASSQDWVSGNTIYF.

In its sample, this clonotype was seen many times. This chain connects TRBV4-2 to TRBJ1-1; the match to TRBD1 covers 10 bases. Germline CDR1 is LGHNA and CDR2 is YNFKEQ. With 4 bases clipped from V and 6 bases from J, the junction kept 20 bases outside the gene matches. There are 19 residues in the CDR3. The chain's CDR3 is CASSPRQGAWGDDVAEAFF. The CDR3 DNA follows: TGTGCCAGCAGCCCGAGACAGGGGGCTTGGGGGGATGACGTCGCTGAAGCTTTCTTT.